One and the same sample provided the 7 T cell receptor beta chains below, sequenced in a study of T cells in Graves' hyperthyroidism and ophthalmopathy. TCR beta CDR3 sequences were amplified from RNA transcripts. HTBI primers were used for first-round RT-PCR of the TCR CDR3. TCRdb called the multiplex PCR reads again in MiXCR, with one record for every CDR3 protein. The sample includes fewer than 800,000 distinct CDR3 sequences, roughly 15% of them seen just once. The sample taken for sequencing was blood. These receptors came from a man aged 18 to 30 with Graves' hyperthyroidism.

The chain is built from TRBV7-9 and TRBJ2-5; D remains ambiguous. The CDR3 length is 16 residues. Germline V lookup: CDR1 SEHNR, CDR2 FQNEAQ (reference sequence). Trimming left V 5 bases short and J 2 bases short, with 18 bases between. The CDR3 coding sequence is TGTGCCAGCAGCCCCTACTTGCTGGCAGGACAAGAGACCCAGTACTTC. It encodes CASSPYLLAGQETQYF.

This clonotype was detected ten times or more. A junction boundary mismatches the germline segment, possibly from a read error. The chain uses TRBV12-3 or TRBV12-4 and TRBJ2-3; the D is unclear. The CDR3 has 12 residues. The CDR3 bases are TGTGCCAGCAGCTTAGTGACAGATACGCAGTATTTT. As protein: CASSLVTDTQYF.

This clonotype was seen at least ten times. The chain carries TRBV18 and TRBJ2-1, with TRBD1 matching over 7 bases. This CDR3 comprises 16 residues. Germline-derived CDR1 and CDR2 are KGHSH and LQKENI. Trimming took 3 bases from V and 0 from J; bases not matched to a gene: 5. DNA for the CDR3: TGTGCCAGCTCACCCCGCAGGGGGAGCTCCTACAATGAGCAGTTCTTC. Encoded protein: CASSPRRGSSYNEQFF. The entire variable domain, with the rest obtained from reference TRBV18 and TRBJ2-1, is as follows: NAGVMQNPRHLVRRRGQEARLRCSPMKGHSHVYWYRQLPEEGLKFMVYLQKENIIDESGMPKERFSAEFPKEGPSILRIQQVVRGDSAAYFCASSPRRGSSYNEQFFGPGTRLTVL.

This clonotype was recorded at least ten times. The V and J genes are TRBV5-8 and TRBJ2-1; D is unclear. The CDR3 totals 14 residues. V lost 0 bases, J lost 9 bases, and 13 bases lay in between. Germline V gene lookup returns CDR1 SGHTS and CDR2 YDEGEE. The DNA of the CDR3 is TGTGCCAGCAGCTTGGGGTACCAGAGCGTTGAGCAGTTCTTC. Translation gives CASSLGYQSVEQFF.

This clonotype was seen ten or more times. The gene calls are TRBV19 and TRBJ1-1; the match to TRBD1 covers 8 bases. The ends lost 7 bases at V and 7 bases at J; junction bases unmatched: 14. The CDR3 has 15 amino acids. CDR1 is LNHDA, CDR2 SQIVND, per germline (reference sequence). This CDR3 reads CASTPDRVRGGEAFF. CDR3 DNA: TGTGCCAGTACCCCGGACAGGGTCCGCGGTGGTGAAGCTTTCTTT.

This clonotype was picked up many times. V and J are TRBV12-3 or TRBV12-4 and TRBJ2-5; the match to TRBD2 covers 12 bases. The CDR3 is 16 amino acids. V gave up 4 bases and J gave up 5 bases; unmatched junction bases: 8. CDR3 protein: CASSSSLAGGGETQYF. CDR3 nucleotides: TGTGCCAGCAGTTCCTCACTAGCGGGAGGAGGGGAGACCCAGTACTTC.

This clonotype was seen many times. V gene TRBV2 combines with J gene TRBJ1-3, with a weak D call TRBD1 (5 bases). The CDR3 extends over 14 amino acids. V dropped 1 base and J dropped 2 bases, with 6 bases sitting between them. Germline V gene sequence: CDR1 SNHLY, CDR2 FYNNEI. CDR3 sequence (DNA): TGTGCCAGCAGTGAAGAGGGGACTGGAAACACCATATATTTT. It specifies CASSEEGTGNTIYF.